This note documents a single T cell receptor (beta chain) sequence. Its antigen is unknown. TCRdb re-called the 5' RACE reads with MiXCR, one entry per CDR3 protein. The top ten clones hold approximately 4.3% of a sample with tens of thousands of distinct CDR3 sequences, roughly a quarter of them seen once. V gave up 0 bases and J gave up 3 bases, with 13 bases separating them. The length of the CDR3 is 15 residues. Germline loops: CDR1 SGDLS, CDR2 YYNGEE. General study results and limits: The TCR gene usage of tumor memory CD4+ T cells clustered together with blood and lymph node memory CD4+ cells and with lymph node naive CD4+ cells.

The clonotype comes from a female donor with breast cancer. Sequenced: memory CD4+ T cells sorted from blood. Noted subset: memory CD4+ T cells, CD4+CD45RO+CD25-. The chain combines TRBV9 with TRBJ2-7; TRBD2 is a possible D gene (6 bases). CDR3 sequence reads: CASSVGTSRDYEQYF. The DNA of the CDR3 is TGTGCCAGCAGCGTAGGAACTAGCCGAGACTACGAGCAGTACTTC.